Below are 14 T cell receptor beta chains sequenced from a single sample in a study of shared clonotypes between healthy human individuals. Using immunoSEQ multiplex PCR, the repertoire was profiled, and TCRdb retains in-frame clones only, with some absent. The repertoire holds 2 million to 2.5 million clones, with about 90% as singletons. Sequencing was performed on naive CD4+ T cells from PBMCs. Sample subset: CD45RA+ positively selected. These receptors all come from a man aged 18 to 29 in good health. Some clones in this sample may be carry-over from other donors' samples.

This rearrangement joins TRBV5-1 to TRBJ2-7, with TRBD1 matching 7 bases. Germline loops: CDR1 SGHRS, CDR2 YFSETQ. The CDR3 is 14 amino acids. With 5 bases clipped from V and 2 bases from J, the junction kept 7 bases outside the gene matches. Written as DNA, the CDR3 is TGCGCCAGCAGACTGGAGACAGGGACCTACGAGCAGTACTTC. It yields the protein CASRLETGTYEQYF.

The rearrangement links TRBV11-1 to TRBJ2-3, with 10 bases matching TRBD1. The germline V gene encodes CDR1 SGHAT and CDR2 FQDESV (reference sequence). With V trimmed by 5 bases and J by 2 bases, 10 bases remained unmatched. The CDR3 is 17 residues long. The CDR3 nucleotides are TGTGCCAGCAGCCACTCACCGGACAGGGGGGACACAGATACGCAGTATTTT. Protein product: CASSHSPDRGDTDTQYF.

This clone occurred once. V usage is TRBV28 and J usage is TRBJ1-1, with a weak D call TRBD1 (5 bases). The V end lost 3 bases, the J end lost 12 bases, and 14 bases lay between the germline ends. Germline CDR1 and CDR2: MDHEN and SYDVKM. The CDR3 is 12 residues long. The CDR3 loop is CASSFSVGVPFF. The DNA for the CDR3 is TGTGCCAGCAGTTTTAGTGTGGGGGTACCTTTCTTT.

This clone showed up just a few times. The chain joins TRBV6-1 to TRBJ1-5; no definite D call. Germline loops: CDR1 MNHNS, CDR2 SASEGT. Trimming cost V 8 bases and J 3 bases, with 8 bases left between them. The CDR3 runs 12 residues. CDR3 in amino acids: CASWALNQPQHF. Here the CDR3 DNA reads TGTGCCAGCTGGGCCCTCAATCAGCCCCAGCATTTT.

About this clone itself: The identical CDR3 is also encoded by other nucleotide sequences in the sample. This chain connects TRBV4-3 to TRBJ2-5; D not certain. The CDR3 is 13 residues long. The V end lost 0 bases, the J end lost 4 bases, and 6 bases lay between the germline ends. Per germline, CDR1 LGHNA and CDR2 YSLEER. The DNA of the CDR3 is TGCGCCAGCAGCCAAGACCTAAGAGAGACCCAGTACTTC. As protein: CASSQDLRETQYF.

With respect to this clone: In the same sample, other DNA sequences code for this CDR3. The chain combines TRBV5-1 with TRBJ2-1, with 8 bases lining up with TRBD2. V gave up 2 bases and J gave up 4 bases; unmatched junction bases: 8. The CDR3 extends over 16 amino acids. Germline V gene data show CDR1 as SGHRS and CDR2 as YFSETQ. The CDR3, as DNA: TGCGCCAGCAGCTTATCTAGCAGCGGGAGTTACAATGAGCAGTTCTTC. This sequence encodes CASSLSSSGSYNEQFF. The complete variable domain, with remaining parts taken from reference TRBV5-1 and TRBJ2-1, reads KAGVTQTPRYLIKTRGQQVTLSCSPISGHRSVSWYQQTPGQGLQFLFEYFSETQRNKGNFPGRFSGRQFSNSRSEMNVSTLELGDSALYLCASSLSSSGSYNEQFFGPGTRLTVL.

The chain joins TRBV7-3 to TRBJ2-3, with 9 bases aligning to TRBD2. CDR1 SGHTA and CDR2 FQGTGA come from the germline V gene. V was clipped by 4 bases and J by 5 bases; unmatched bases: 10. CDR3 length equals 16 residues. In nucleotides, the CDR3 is TGTGCCAGCAGCTCTAATAGCGGGAGCGGTATAGATACGCAGTATTTT. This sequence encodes CASSSNSGSGIDTQYF.

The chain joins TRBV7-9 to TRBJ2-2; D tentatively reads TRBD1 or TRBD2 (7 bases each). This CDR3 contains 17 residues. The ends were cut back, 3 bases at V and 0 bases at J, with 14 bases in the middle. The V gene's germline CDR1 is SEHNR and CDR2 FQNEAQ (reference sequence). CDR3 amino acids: CASSFFRGGANTGELFF. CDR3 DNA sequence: TGTGCCAGCAGCTTCTTCAGGGGGGGCGCGAACACCGGGGAGCTGTTTTTT.

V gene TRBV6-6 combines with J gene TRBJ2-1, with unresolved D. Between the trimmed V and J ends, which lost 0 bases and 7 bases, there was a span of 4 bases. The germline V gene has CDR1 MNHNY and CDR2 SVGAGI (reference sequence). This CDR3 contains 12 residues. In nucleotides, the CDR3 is TGTGCCAGCAGTTACTCGAAGAATGAGCAGTTCTTC. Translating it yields CASSYSKNEQFF.

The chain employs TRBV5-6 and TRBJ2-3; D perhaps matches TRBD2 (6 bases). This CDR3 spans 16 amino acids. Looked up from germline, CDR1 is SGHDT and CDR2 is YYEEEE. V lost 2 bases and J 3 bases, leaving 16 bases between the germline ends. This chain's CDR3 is CASSFLTGEVTDTQYF. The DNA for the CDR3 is TGTGCCAGCAGCTTCTTGACGGGAGAAGTGACAGATACGCAGTATTTT.

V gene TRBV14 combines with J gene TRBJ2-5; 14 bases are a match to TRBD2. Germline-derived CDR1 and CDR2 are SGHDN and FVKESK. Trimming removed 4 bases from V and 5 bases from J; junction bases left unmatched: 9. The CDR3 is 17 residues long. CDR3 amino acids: CASSLRLAGGPWETQYF. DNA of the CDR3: TGTGCCAGCAGCCTCCGACTAGCGGGAGGGCCTTGGGAGACCCAGTACTTC.

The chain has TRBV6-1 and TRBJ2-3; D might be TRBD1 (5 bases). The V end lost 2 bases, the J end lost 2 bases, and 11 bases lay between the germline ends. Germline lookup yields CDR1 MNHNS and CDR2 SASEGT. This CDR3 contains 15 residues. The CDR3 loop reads CASSEIPGYTDTQYF. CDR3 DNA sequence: TGTGCCAGCAGTGAAATACCAGGGTACACAGATACGCAGTATTTT.

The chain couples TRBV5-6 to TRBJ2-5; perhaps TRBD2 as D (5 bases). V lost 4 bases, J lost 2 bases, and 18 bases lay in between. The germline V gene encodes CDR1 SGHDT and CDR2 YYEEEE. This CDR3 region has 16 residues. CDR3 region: CASSKGLGGRQETQYF. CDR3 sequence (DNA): TGTGCCAGCAGCAAAGGACTGGGCGGCCGTCAAGAGACCCAGTACTTC.

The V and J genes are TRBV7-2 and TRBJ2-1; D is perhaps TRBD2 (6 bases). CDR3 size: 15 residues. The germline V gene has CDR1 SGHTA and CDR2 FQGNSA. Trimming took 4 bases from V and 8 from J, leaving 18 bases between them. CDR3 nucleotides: TGTGCCAGCAGCTCAGCGGGCCTCAGCTGGCATGAGCAGTTCTTC. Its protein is CASSSAGLSWHEQFF.